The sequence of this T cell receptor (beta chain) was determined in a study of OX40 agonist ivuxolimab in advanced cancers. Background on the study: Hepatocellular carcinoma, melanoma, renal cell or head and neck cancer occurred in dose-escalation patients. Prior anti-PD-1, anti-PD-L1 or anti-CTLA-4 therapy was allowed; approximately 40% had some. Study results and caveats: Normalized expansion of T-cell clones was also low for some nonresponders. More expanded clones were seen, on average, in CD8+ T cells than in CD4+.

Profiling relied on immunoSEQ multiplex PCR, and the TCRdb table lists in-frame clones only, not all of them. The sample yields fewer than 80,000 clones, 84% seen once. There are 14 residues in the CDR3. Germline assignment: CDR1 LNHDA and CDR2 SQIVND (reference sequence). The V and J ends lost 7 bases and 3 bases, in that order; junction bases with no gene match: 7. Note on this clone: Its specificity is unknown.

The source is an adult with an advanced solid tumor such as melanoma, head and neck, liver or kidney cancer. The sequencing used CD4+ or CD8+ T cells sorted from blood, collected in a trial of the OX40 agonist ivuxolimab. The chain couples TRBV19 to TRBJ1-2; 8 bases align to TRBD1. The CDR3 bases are TGTGCCAGTACCCCGACGACAGGGGACTATGGCTACACCTTC. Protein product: CASTPTTGDYGYTF.